This T cell receptor beta chain was captured by sequencing in a study of T cells in Graves' hyperthyroidism and ophthalmopathy. This clonotype was found many times. Trimming took off 6 bases at V and 6 bases at J, with 11 bases between the two ends. The CDR3 runs to 12 residues. TCR beta CDR3 sequences were amplified from RNA transcripts. An initial round of RT-PCR targeting the TCR CDR3 relied on the HTBI primer set. TCRdb analysed the multiplex PCR reads with MiXCR anew, one entry per CDR3 protein. The sample shows about 680,000 distinct CDR3 sequences, around 40% of them seen only once. This TCR came from a middle-aged woman with Graves' hyperthyroidism. This sequence joins TRBV12-3 or TRBV12-4 and TRBJ1-2, with no clear D. Specimen: blood. This CDR3 reads CASSWGGHGYTF. The CDR3 nucleotides read TGTGCCAGCAGCTGGGGAGGGCATGGCTACACCTTC.